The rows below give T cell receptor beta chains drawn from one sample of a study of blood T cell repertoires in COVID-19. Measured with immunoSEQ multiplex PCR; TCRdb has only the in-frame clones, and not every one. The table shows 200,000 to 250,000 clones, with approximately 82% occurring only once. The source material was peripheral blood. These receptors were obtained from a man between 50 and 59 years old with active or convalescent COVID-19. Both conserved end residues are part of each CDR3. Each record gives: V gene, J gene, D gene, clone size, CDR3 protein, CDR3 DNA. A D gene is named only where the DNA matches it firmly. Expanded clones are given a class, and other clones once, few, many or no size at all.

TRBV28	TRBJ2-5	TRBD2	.	CASSAGTSSSETQYF	TGTGCCAGCAGCGCGGGGACTAGTTCATCAGAGACCCAGTACTTC
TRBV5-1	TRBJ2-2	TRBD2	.	CASSRLAVNTGELFF	TGCGCCAGCAGCCGACTAGCGGTCAACACCGGGGAGCTGTTTTTT
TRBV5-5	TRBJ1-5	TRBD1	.	CASSWTGHSNQPQHF	TGTGCCAGCAGCTGGACAGGACATAGCAATCAGCCCCAGCATTTT
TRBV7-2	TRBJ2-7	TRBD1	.	CASSPPGTGAYEQYF	TGTGCCAGCAGCCCCCCGGGGACAGGGGCCTACGAGCAGTACTTC
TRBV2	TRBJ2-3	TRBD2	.	CASRARTSGYTDTQYF	TGTGCCAGCAGAGCCCGGACTAGCGGGTACACAGATACGCAGTATTTT
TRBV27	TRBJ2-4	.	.	CATAPLGDLAKNIQYF	TGTGCCACGGCCCCGTTAGGTGACTTAGCCAAAAACATTCAGTACTTC
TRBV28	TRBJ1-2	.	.	CASSLSQGTGYTF	TGTGCCAGCAGTTTATCCCAGGGGACTGGCTACACCTTC
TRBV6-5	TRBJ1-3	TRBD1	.	CASSYRQGKTNTIYF	TGTGCCAGCAGTTACCGACAGGGGAAAACAAACACCATATATTTT
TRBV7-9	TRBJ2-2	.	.	CASSLVSSGELFF	TGTGCCAGCAGCTTGGTCTCCAGCGGGGAGCTGTTTTTT
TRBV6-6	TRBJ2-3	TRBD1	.	CASRQTGGTDTQYF	TGTGCCAGCAGACAGACAGGGGGCACAGATACGCAGTATTTT
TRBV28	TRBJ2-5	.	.	CASSLWEIQETQYF	TGTGCCAGCAGTTTATGGGAGATACAAGAGACCCAGTACTTC
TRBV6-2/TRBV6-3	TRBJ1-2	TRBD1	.	CASSYSGQEANYGYTF	TGTGCCAGCAGTTACTCGGGACAGGAGGCTAACTATGGCTACACCTTC
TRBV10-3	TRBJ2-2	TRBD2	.	CAISRASGRDGGELFF	TGTGCCATCAGTCGGGCTAGCGGGAGGGATGGCGGGGAGCTGTTTTTT
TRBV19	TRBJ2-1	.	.	CASSSRGGGFEQFF	TGTGCCAGTAGTTCACGGGGCGGGGGCTTTGAGCAGTTCTTC
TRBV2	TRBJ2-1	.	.	CASSEASRVLYNEQFF	TGTGCCAGCAGTGAAGCTTCGCGGGTACTATACAATGAGCAGTTCTTC
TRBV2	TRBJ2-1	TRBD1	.	CASSEPSRLDRDFFDEQFF	TGTGCCAGCAGTGAACCTAGCAGACTGGACAGGGATTTTTTTGATGAGCAGTTCTTC
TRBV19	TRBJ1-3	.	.	CATRAGWRIGNTIYF	TGTGCCACCCGAGCCGGATGGAGGATCGGAAACACCATATATTTT
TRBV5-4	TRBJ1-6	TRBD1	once	CASTSGTGDSPLHF	TGTGCCAGCACCTCCGGGACAGGGGACTCACCCCTCCACTTT
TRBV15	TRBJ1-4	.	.	CATSRRVQADEKLFF	TGTGCCACCAGCAGGCGAGTACAGGCGGATGAAAAACTGTTTTTT
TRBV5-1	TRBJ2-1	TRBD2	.	CASSFTSGSSYNEQFF	TGCGCCAGCAGCTTTACTAGCGGGAGCTCCTACAATGAGCAGTTCTTC
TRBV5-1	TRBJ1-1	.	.	CASSMDSREAFF	TGCGCCAGCAGCATGGACAGTCGTGAAGCTTTCTTT
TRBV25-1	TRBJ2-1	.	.	CASSFTPDEQFF	TGTGCCAGCAGTTTCACTCCGGATGAGCAGTTCTTC
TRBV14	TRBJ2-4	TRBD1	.	CASSHAGGVQNIQYF	TGTGCCAGCAGCCATGCAGGGGGAGTTCAAAACATTCAGTACTTC
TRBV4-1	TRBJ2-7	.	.	CASSQALGGEQYF	TGCGCCAGCAGCCAAGCCCTCGGCGGCGAGCAGTACTTC
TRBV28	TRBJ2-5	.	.	CASSFGGVQETQYF	TGTGCCAGCAGTTTCGGCGGGGTACAAGAGACCCAGTACTTC
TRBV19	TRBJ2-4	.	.	CASSTGLAKNIQYF	TGTGCCAGTAGTACCGGACTAGCCAAAAACATTCAGTACTTC
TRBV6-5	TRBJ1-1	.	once	CASSPTRVAEAFF	TGTGCCAGCAGTCCCACGAGAGTCGCTGAAGCTTTCTTT
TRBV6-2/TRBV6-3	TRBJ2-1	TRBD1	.	CASSPSGTGGRNEQFF	TGTGCCAGCAGTCCCTCCGGGACAGGGGGGAGGAATGAGCAGTTCTTC
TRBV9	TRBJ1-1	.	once	CASTRTGHGNTEAFF	TGTGCCAGCACGCGCACTGGACACGGGAACACTGAAGCTTTCTTT
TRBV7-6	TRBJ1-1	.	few	CASSLYQGFQNTEAFF	TGTGCCAGCAGCTTGTACCAGGGGTTTCAGAACACTGAAGCTTTCTTT
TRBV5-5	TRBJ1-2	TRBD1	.	CASSGQGMGYGYTF	TGTGCCAGCAGCGGACAGGGGATGGGCTATGGCTACACCTTC
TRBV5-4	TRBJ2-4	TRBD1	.	CASSLGTGAQLGNIQYF	TGTGCCAGCAGCTTAGGGACAGGGGCCCAGTTGGGAAACATTCAGTACTTC
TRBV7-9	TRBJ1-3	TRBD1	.	CASSLGDSGNTIYF	TGTGCCAGCAGCTTAGGGGACAGTGGAAACACCATATATTTT
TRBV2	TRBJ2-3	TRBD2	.	CAAPGGLARDTQYF	TGTGCCGCCCCCGGGGGACTAGCGAGAGATACGCAGTATTTT
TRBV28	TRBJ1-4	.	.	CASSRGWEKLFF	TGTGCCAGCAGCCGCGGGTGGGAAAAACTGTTTTTT
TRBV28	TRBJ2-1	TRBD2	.	CASSRFLTSGFYNEQFF	TGTGCCAGCAGTCGATTTCTGACTAGCGGGTTTTACAATGAGCAGTTCTTC
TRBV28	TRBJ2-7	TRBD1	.	CASSTRQGAHYEQYF	TGTGCCAGCAGTACTCGACAGGGGGCCCACTACGAGCAGTACTTC
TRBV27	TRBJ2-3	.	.	CASKGDYTDTQYF	TGTGCCAGCAAAGGGGATTACACAGATACGCAGTATTTT
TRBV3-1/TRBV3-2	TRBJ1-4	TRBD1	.	CASSQDTGDNEKLFF	TGTGCCAGCAGCCAAGATACAGGGGATAATGAAAAACTGTTTTTT
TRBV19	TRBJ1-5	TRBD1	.	CASSISGQATYQPQHF	TGTGCCAGTAGTATATCCGGACAGGCCACCTATCAGCCCCAGCATTTT
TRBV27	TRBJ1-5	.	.	CASSLFSQNSNQPQHF	TGTGCCAGCAGTTTGTTTTCCCAGAATAGCAATCAGCCCCAGCATTTT
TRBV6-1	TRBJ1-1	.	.	CASSEASSISAFF	TGTGCCAGCAGTGAAGCGTCGTCTATATCAGCTTTCTTT
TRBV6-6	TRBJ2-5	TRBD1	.	CASSRPGGEETQYF	TGTGCCAGCAGCCGCCCAGGGGGCGAAGAGACCCAGTACTTC
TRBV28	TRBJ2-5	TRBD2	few	CASSSGTTSKETQYF	TGTGCCAGCAGTTCCGGGACTACAAGTAAAGAGACCCAGTACTTC
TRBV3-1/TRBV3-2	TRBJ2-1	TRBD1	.	CASSRLRSGQAYNEQFF	TGTGCCAGCAGCCGCCTGAGGTCCGGACAGGCTTACAATGAGCAGTTCTTC
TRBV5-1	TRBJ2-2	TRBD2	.	CASSSGLAGGTGELFF	TGCGCCAGCAGCTCGGGACTAGCGGGAGGTACCGGGGAGCTGTTTTTT
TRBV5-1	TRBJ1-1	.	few	CASSWGGGENTEAFF	TGCGCCAGCAGCTGGGGAGGGGGTGAGAACACTGAAGCTTTCTTT
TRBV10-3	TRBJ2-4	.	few	CAISDHTAGAKNIQYF	TGTGCCATCAGTGACCATACCGCGGGAGCCAAAAACATTCAGTACTTC
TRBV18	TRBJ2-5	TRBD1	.	CASSQQGARETQYF	TGTGCCAGCTCACAACAGGGGGCGCGGGAGACCCAGTACTTC